These T cell receptor beta chains were read from a single sample in a study of cytomegalovirus exposure and HLA in healthy donors. Assay used: immunoSEQ multiplex PCR; TCRdb lists only in-frame clones, some missing. The data contain about 94,000 clones, approximately 66% of them singletons. The sample was PBMCs. Every receptor here comes from a man aged 30 to 39 in good health and CMV-seronegative. Both conserved end residues are part of each CDR3. Each record gives: J gene, V gene, CDR3 protein.

TRBJ2-1 TRBV9 CASSIQTGTSYNEQFF
TRBJ2-4 TRBV4-1 CASSRAPTDIQYF
TRBJ2-5 TRBV29-1 CSALQETQYF
TRBJ2-5 TRBV9 CASSVASGRLETQYF
TRBJ2-5 TRBV11-3 CASSLGGLAGETQYF
TRBJ2-5 TRBV5-6 CASSLYSTSGAQETQYF
TRBJ2-2 TRBV7-7 CASSNHRAGELFF
TRBJ2-7 TRBV12-5 CASGLTSSGRYVEQYF
TRBJ1-2 TRBV4-2 CASSQDFRDTVYGYTF
TRBJ1-2 TRBV4-3 CASSQEFGAGANYGYTF
TRBJ2-2 TRBV27 CASSPDLLNTGELFF
TRBJ1-1 TRBV7-9 CASSLIRENTAFF
TRBJ2-5 TRBV21-1 CASTRGRLAGWGQETQYF
TRBJ1-5 TRBV6-5 CASSSDRGGNQPQHF
TRBJ2-3 TRBV27 CASSPLSGGLTDTQYF
TRBJ2-5 TRBV6-1 CASTSRRTGEVTQYF
TRBJ2-1 TRBV18 CASSPGGLAGVMELEQFF
TRBJ1-6 TRBV30 CAWRQGNNSPLHF
TRBJ2-7 TRBV19 CASSSDREGTYEQYF
TRBJ2-3 TRBV5-1 CASRGQLASADTQYF
TRBJ1-5 TRBV19 CASSIRDRGRYQPQHF
TRBJ1-2 TRBV13 CASSLDRPTSNYGYTF
. TRBV10-3 CAIRVDPGQRTYEQYF